This T cell receptor (beta chain) was identified in a study of cytomegalovirus exposure and HLA in healthy donors (dated by TCRdb to between 2016 and 2019). Study-level background: In an earlier analysis of 587 of the donors, approximately 260 Gb of sequence data and 95 million to 130 million unique TCR beta sequences from some 170 million T cells were reported. An early release that covered fewer than 800 HLA-typed donors contained approximately 320 gigabases of sequencing data and 65 million to 100 million unique TCR sequences. Of the roughly 400 genotyped donors, roughly 80% fell in the genetic ancestry cluster associated with self-reported Caucasian donors. The study aimed to test whether signatures of past pathogen exposure could be identified by cataloging public T cell receptors. The T cell repertoires of 666 subjects were profiled by immunosequencing and related to cytomegalovirus serostatus. Besides the first cohort of under 700 subjects, a separate validation cohort made up of 90 to 150 different subjects was used. High-throughput TCR immunosequencing, statistical association of individual TCRs with disease status, and machine learning were combined to predict cytomegalovirus infection status. A later analysis re-examined previously published TCR beta repertoires from just over 650 donors and added high-resolution HLA genotyping to investigate patterns of TCR occurrence. Rather than drawing on any new phenotypic data, the later analysis identified candidate immune exposures from TCR beta sequences and the way those sequences occurred across donors. An earlier analysis of more than 450 of the donors used high-throughput TCR beta sequencing to judge whether each TCR beta V gene segment behaved as functional or pseudogenic. Donor age, sex, ethnicity and CMV serostatus were compiled together with the repertoire data. A later genetic analysis used genome-wide SNP genotypes for about 65% of the roughly 670 donors, treating that subset as a discovery cohort. Every discovery cohort repertoire had been produced on one sequencing platform. Class I and class II HLA loci were covered by the typing at four-digit resolution. The number of typed donors differed by locus: 629-630 for A, B, C, DRB1 and DQB1; approximately 520 for DQA1; about 600 for DPA1; and 450 to 480 for DPB1. Four or five DR-DQ haplotypes were handled as single units for association and clustering, since linkage in the cohort was strong. On average, around 230,000 unique TCR beta nucleotide sequences were sequenced per donor among 350 to 400 genotyped donors of the cohort, with about 17% of those sequences being non-productive. Broad study findings and their caveats: Correlated functional status among segregating V segments might be attributable to linkage disequilibrium, but an unknown experimental factor could not be ruled out. An earlier analysis of approximately 530 of the donors showed that most TCR beta V segments appeared in productive rearrangements either about 90% or about 30% of the time, which broadly matched IMGT annotations. In a later analysis, most CMV-associated TCR beta chains were found to appear HLA-restricted, with HLA associations seemingly driven largely by CMV exposure. Several of the top co-occurrence clusters appeared to be linked to parvovirus B19, influenza, CMV and Epstein-Barr virus, according to a later analysis. Because HLA typing was unavailable for some donors at each locus, only the typed subset was used in association tests. At a false discovery rate of 0.05, a later analysis linked approximately 18,000 TCR beta sequences to specific HLA alleles. A total of about 150 TCR beta chains were listed by the study as associated with cytomegalovirus. Because counts were too low, some 17 rarely observed V segments, including chromosome 9 orphons, were left out of the earlier analysis of over 550 of the donors. Roughly uniform sequencing depth across donors was assumed in presence/absence analyses, although this assumption may not hold. A later analysis found that HLA-associated TCR beta chains were more clonally expanded and had lower generation probabilities than equally common non-associated chains. For the cohort, immune exposure information was limited to CMV serostatus. According to a later analysis, TCR association rates differed among HLA loci, with DRB1 alleles showing the most associated TCRs and HLA-C alleles showing the fewest. It was suggested by the authors that the approach could potentially be generalized to other disease states and immunological phenotypes. An association between a missense DCLRE1C variant and V-gene and J-gene trimming of TCR beta chains was found in a later genetic analysis and replicated in an independent cohort. In a later genetic analysis, fewer N-insertions in productive TCRs were reported among donors in an Asian-associated ancestry cluster than the approximately 710-donor mean. This cohort had only TCR beta chains sequenced, and the lack of alpha or paired-chain data limited which features could be detected. Some IMGT-functional V segments, including TRBV6-2 and TRBV6-3, could not be distinguished by the 87-base-pair reads and were therefore excluded. Three of the identified cytomegalovirus-associated TCR beta chains were confirmed in vitro to be specific for cytomegalovirus antigens. While some public TCRs were present in many individuals, most TCR sequences turned up only very rarely across donors. A cluster of highly shared sequence variants was judged likely to represent a technical artifact of the sequencing pipeline. Cytomegalovirus status was reported to be diagnosed by the classifier with high specificity and sensitivity in both the original and validation cohorts. A further reported finding was that TCR beta sequences accurately predicted the HLA-A and HLA-B alleles for most subjects in the first cohort. When HLA alleles, especially DR and DQ, strongly co-occurred, attributing TCR associations to individual alleles was difficult.

In total, about 650 healthy bone marrow donors made up the cohort. At the time of sampling, every cohort member was nominally healthy, though immune exposures that went unrecorded were likely present. The donor was CMV seronegative and belonged to the group of under 400 seronegative cohort members. Each donor provided a peripheral blood sample, and peripheral blood mononuclear cells were used for TCR beta sequencing. Genomic DNA was extracted from the blood cell samples with the Qiagen DNeasy Blood Extraction Kit. For this chain, trimming is 4 bases at the V end and 4 bases at the J end, and the number of junction bases without a gene match is 11. From its cysteine to its phenylalanine, the CDR3 spans 16 amino acids. The read is trimmed to its CDR3 DNA, 48 bases read in frame from base 1. From a lookup of the germline V gene, CDR1 and CDR2 are MDHEN and SYDVKM. In the case of this clone: The antigen it recognizes is unknown. Base qualities are not recorded, but no much larger clone differs from it by a single base.

The method behind the library was the immunoSEQ multiplex PCR assay. The multiplex PCR relied on a mix of 60 forward primers for TCR Vbeta segments and 13 reverse primers for TCR Jbeta segments. A multiplex PCR assay on genomic DNA amplified the CDR3 region of rearranged TCR beta genes. The amplified TCR beta libraries were sequenced on the Illumina HiSeq System as 87-base-pair reads. As for the original processing: In a later analysis, 77 million or so unique TCR beta chains were counted across the roughly 670 repertoires, and roughly 9.9 million of these chains were shared by at least two donors. A nearest-neighbor algorithm error-corrected the raw reads and collapsed the reads into unique sequences, merging closely related sequences to remove PCR and sequencing errors. V, D and J gene segments were assigned by aligning CDR3 sequences to IMGT reference sequences. For a sequence to be retained, a match of at least six nucleotides to both a V gene segment and a J gene segment was required. Rearrangements were classified as productive when the CDR3 lacked stop codons and remained in frame with V and J, and all other rearrangements were classified as non-productive. CDR3 was defined according to IMGT convention as the region running from the second conserved V-encoded cysteine to the conserved J-encoded phenylalanine. The earlier analysis of approximately 500 of the donors excluded sequences that lacked an unambiguous match to a single V gene segment. In an earlier analysis of 450 to 750 of the donors, a V segment was called functional when productive rearrangements were above 56.7%, and segregating when the standard deviation between donors exceeded 5%. A statistical classification framework was built for diagnosing cytomegalovirus status from the catalog of TCR beta chain sequences. V and J gene assignment, in a later analysis, came from comparing TCR nucleotide sequences with IMGT/GENE-DB human TR gene sequences. Using the TCRdist pipeline, a later analysis assigned CDR3 sequences along with most-parsimonious VDJ recombination scenarios. In a later analysis, each TCR beta chain was defined by its CDR3 amino acid sequence together with its V-gene family, and reads without a unique V-gene family were excluded. In a later analysis, several hundred highly shared, low-generation-probability nucleotide sequences were removed to address suspected cross-contamination and a sequencing artifact. For each public chain, a later analysis derived a clonal expansion index from normalized ranks of inferred template counts within each repertoire. In a later analysis, generation probabilities were computed with a VDJ recombination model fitted to out-of-frame rearrangements, and the resulting probabilities were checked against IGoR. In a later analysis, TCR-TCR, TCR-HLA and TCR-CMV co-occurrence was scored with hypergeometric tests, and a repertoire-size bias correction was applied to TCR pairs. False discovery rates were estimated in a later analysis by permuting HLA or CMV assignments 20 times. A later analysis grouped co-occurring TCRs with DBSCAN, adding TCRdist sequence similarity when clustering within HLA-allele-positive subsets. Repertoires with fewer than 30,000 or more than 120,000 public chains, plus five repertoires with anomalous nucleotide sharing, were excluded from co-occurrence clustering. In its TCRdb copy, this immuneACCESS table keeps in-frame sequences only and misses some clones. Where compared with another copy, unresolved V genes explain less than half of these, and the others have no known cause. Clone size and V and J calls were adopted from that table, with D and trimming inferred from the DNA. Present in this sample are 150,000 to 200,000 clones, around 77% of which were seen just once. The ten largest clonotypes hold approximately 2.5% of the sample.

The V and J genes are TRBV28 and TRBJ2-3, with TRBD2 matching 7 junction bases. The TCR was taken from a man aged 55 to 70 in good health and CMV-seronegative. The sample taken for sequencing was PBMCs. The CDR3 here reads CASSSLTDSGADTQYF. In nucleotides, the sequence is TGTGCCAGCAGTTCCCTAACCGACAGCGGGGCAGATACGCAGTATTTT.